This TCR beta chain stems from a study of control samples from healthy donors and cancer patients. Trimming took 4 bases from V and 2 from J; bases not matched to a gene: 6. This CDR3 contains 15 residues. In germline, CDR1 is SGHAT, CDR2 FQNNGV. Profiled with immunoSEQ multiplex PCR; TCRdb holds only in-frame clones, not every one. The sample includes about 120,000 clones, 80% to 90% of them seen just once. This chain connects TRBV11-2 to TRBJ2-7; 9 bases are shared with TRBD1. The TCR was taken from a woman between 50 and 59 years old with colorectal cancer. Sequenced material: PBMCs. CDR3 in DNA: TGTGCCAGCAGCTGGGGGACAGGGCTGCCCTACGAGCAGTACTTC. It encodes CASSWGTGLPYEQYF.